This TCR beta chain was sequenced in a study of T cells in women clearing cervical HPV infection. Study summary: Cases were women with histologically confirmed HPV16-related CIN3 or worse, including a couple of invasive cancers.

With respect to this clone: Its antigen remains unknown. The CDR3 is cut off 3 residues early in the read; its end comes from the germline J gene.

Looked up from germline, CDR1 is DFQATT and CDR2 is SNEGSKA (reference sequence). V lost 1 base and J lost 1; bases outside the gene matches: 1. The CDR3 runs 14 residues. Study-level results: Repertoire richness, not evenness, was significantly elevated in CIN3+ cases versus controls.

TCRdb's table, derived via immunoSEQ multiplex PCR, lists solely in-frame clones and lacks some. The clone table shows about 41,000 clones, with the ten largest holding 7.6%. Sequenced: blood buffy coat. The chain combines TRBV20-1 with TRBJ2-7; 10 bases are a match to TRBD2. This clonotype originated in a woman aged 18-69 years with a cervical HPV16 infection that either progressed to CIN3+ or cleared (not recorded which). This CDR3 reads CSARGLAGSYEQYF. Partial CDR3 DNA: TGCAGTGCTAGAGGACTAGCGGGTTCCTACGAG.